Reported below is one TCR beta chain. Seattle patients were enrolled while actively infected and followed longitudinally. Trimming pared 4 bases from V and 4 bases from J, leaving 17 bases between. Germline CDR1 reads LGHDT; CDR2 reads YNNKEL (reference sequence). CDR3 length equals 15 residues. Original analysis: Cell counts per sample came from amplifying reference gene primers. Libraries were prepared by immunoSEQ multiplex PCR; TCRdb keeps only in-frame clonotypes and omits some of them. V and J calls and clone size follow that table, whereas D and trimming were derived from the DNA. Of a few hundred thousand clones listed, 90% are singletons. The data derive from a study of blood T cell repertoires in COVID-19. Study details: Italy, Spain and the United States were the sources of the convalescent and acute COVID-19 samples. The analysed material was cDNA or gDNA that came from T cells, B-cell-depleted T cells, or PBMCs.

Source material: peripheral blood. The TCR comes from a woman in her sixties with COVID-19, enrolled during active disease. The V and J genes are TRBV3-1 (or the pseudogene TRBV3-2) and TRBJ2-7; tentatively, D is TRBD2 (5 bases). DNA for the CDR3: TGTGCCAGCAGCCCCCGAGGGAACGGACCTTACGAGCAGTACTTC. Encoded protein: CASSPRGNGPYEQYF.